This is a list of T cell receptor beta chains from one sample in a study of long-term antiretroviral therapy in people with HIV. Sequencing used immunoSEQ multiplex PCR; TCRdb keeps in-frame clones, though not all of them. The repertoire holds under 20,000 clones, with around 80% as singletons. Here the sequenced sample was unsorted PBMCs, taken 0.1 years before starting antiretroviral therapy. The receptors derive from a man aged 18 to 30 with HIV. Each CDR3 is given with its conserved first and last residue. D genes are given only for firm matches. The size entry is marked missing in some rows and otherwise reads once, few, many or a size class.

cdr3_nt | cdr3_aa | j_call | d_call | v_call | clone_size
TGTGCCAGCAGCGCGCCCCAGGGGGCGAATGAAAAACTGTTTTTT | CASSAPQGANEKLFF | TRBJ1-4 | TRBD1 | TRBV7-9 | .
TGTGCCAGCAGTCGAGGCGGGATGTTCACTGAAGCTTTCTTT | CASSRGGMFTEAFF | TRBJ1-1 | . | TRBV27 | .
TGTGCCAGCTCACCAAGGACACTAATGAACACTGAAGCTTTCTTT | CASSPRTLMNTEAFF | TRBJ1-1 | . | TRBV18 | .
TGTGCCAGCAGCCCCATGGGGTCCACAGATACGCAGTATTTT | CASSPMGSTDTQYF | TRBJ2-3 | . | TRBV7-3 | .
TGTGCCAGCAGCTTAATAGGGACAGAAAATGAGCAGTTCTTC | CASSLIGTENEQFF | TRBJ2-1 | TRBD1 | TRBV11-2 | few
TGTGCCAGCATCCCCCCGAGAGGTGGGACAGATACGCAGTATTTT | CASIPPRGGTDTQYF | TRBJ2-3 | . | TRBV2 | .
TGTGCCAGCAGCTTAGCGGCCGAAAAGGGGGCGCGGGAGACCCAGTACTTC | CASSLAAEKGARETQYF | TRBJ2-5 | TRBD1 | TRBV7-9 | .
TGTGCCAGCAGCCTCGGGCTCTACAATGAGCAGTTCTTC | CASSLGLYNEQFF | TRBJ2-1 | . | TRBV7-3 | .
TGTGCCAGCAGTGGCTCCGCTGAGCAGTTCTTC | CASSGSAEQFF | TRBJ2-1 | . | TRBV28 | .
TGTGCCAGCAGCACCCCTAGGAGACCCTACAATGAGCAGTTCTTC | CASSTPRRPYNEQFF | TRBJ2-1 | . | TRBV7-6 | once
TGTGCCAGCTCACCAACCGGGATGGAATTGGAGCAGTACTTC | CASSPTGMELEQYF | TRBJ2-7 | . | TRBV18 | .
TGTGCCAGCAGCCTCGCAGAGGGGGTAGGGCCTGGCTACACCTTC | CASSLAEGVGPGYTF | TRBJ1-2 | . | TRBV9 | .
TGTGCCAGTCGGTCCGGGGGACCAGGGGTAAAAAATGAGCAGTTCTTC | CASRSGGPGVKNEQFF | TRBJ2-1 | . | TRBV19 | .
TGTGCCAGCAGCCAAGGTTGGTCACTCTCCTACGAGCAGTACTTC | CASSQGWSLSYEQYF | TRBJ2-7 | . | TRBV14 | .
TGTGCCACCCCATGGGGTCCCTACGAGCAGTACTTC | CATPWGPYEQYF | TRBJ2-7 | . | TRBV7-9 | .
TGTGCCAGCAGCCACAAAGGGGCCTCTAGCGCCTACGAGCAGTACTTC | CASSHKGASSAYEQYF | TRBJ2-7 | . | TRBV28 | .
TGTGCCAGCAGTTACGGGGGCGCCGCCTATGGCTACACCTTC | CASSYGGAAYGYTF | TRBJ1-2 | . | TRBV6-5 | large
TGTGCCACCAGCAGAGAGGACAGATCCTACACCTTC | CATSREDRSYTF | TRBJ1-2 | . | TRBV15 | few
TGTGCCAGCAGTGCCCGGACAGGGGCGGGGGAGCAGTACTTC | CASSARTGAGEQYF | TRBJ2-7 | TRBD1 | TRBV6-1 | few
TGTGCCAGCAGCGAGGGGACCCAAGAGACCCAGTACTTC | CASSEGTQETQYF | TRBJ2-5 | . | TRBV7-3 | .
TGTGCCAGAGGAAGGTTGCAGGAGAACACCGGGGAGCTGTTTTTT | CARGRLQENTGELFF | TRBJ2-2 | . | TRBV21-1 | once
TGTGCCAGCAGCTTGAGCACAGTCCTAGCCAAAAACATTCAGTACTTC | CASSLSTVLAKNIQYF | TRBJ2-4 | . | TRBV7-9 | .
TGTGCCAGCAGCACAACCCAGACAGGGAAAAGATCACCCCTCCACTTT | CASSTTQTGKRSPLHF | TRBJ1-6 | TRBD1 | TRBV9 | .
TGCGCCAGCAGCCAGTCCTTCCAGGGGGGGGAAGCTTTCTTT | CASSQSFQGGEAFF | TRBJ1-1 | TRBD1 | TRBV4-1 | .
TGTGCCAGCAGTTTAGGATCGGTGAACACTGAAGCTTTCTTT | CASSLGSVNTEAFF | TRBJ1-1 | . | TRBV28 | .
TGCGCCAGCAGCTTGGGCCCCGGGACAAACTCTGGAAACACCATATATTTT | CASSLGPGTNSGNTIYF | TRBJ1-3 | . | TRBV5-1 | once
TGTGCCAGCAGTATAAACCGGGACTCTGGAAACACCATATATTTT | CASSINRDSGNTIYF | TRBJ1-3 | . | TRBV2 | once
TGTGCCAGCAGCTTAGCGACGGCAACCTACGAGCAGTACTTC | CASSLATATYEQYF | TRBJ2-7 | . | TRBV7-2 | .
TGTGCCAGCAGCTTAGATCAGGGAACCTATGGCTACACCTTC | CASSLDQGTYGYTF | TRBJ1-2 | . | TRBV7-2 | .
TGCAGCGTCAAGGACAGGGCGAGTAACGAAAAACTGTTTTTT | CSVKDRASNEKLFF | TRBJ1-4 | TRBD1 | TRBV29-1 | .